This T cell receptor beta chain was retrieved from a study of beta chain features in type 1 diabetes. Regarding the study as a whole: People with Type 1 diabetes carried modestly yet significantly shorter TCRB CDR3s in all four CD4+ subsets. Reads derived from cDNA could over-represent cells showing high TCR expression.

For this clone: Its antigen remains unknown.

The CDR3 contains 14 residues. V dropped 6 bases and J dropped 0 bases, with 11 bases sitting between them. The germline gives CDR1 MNHNY, CDR2 SVGAGI (reference sequence). The whole isolated RNA underwent reverse transcription, so sequencing captured expressed TCRB transcripts. The table came from immunoSEQ multiplex PCR; TCRdb's copy has only in-frame clones and leaves some out. The sample carries roughly 260,000 clones, over 20% recorded once. Stem cell-like memory, regulatory, central memory and naive CD4+ cells were sorted via CD45RO/CCR7/CD25/CD127/CD95/CD27. The chain carries TRBV6-6 and TRBJ1-1; D is perhaps TRBD1 (5 bases). The receptor's source is a woman between 40 and 50 years old with type 1 diabetes. Input material: naive CD4+ T cells from blood. This chain's CDR3 is CASRVPGMNTEAFF. The DNA for the CDR3 is TGTGCCAGCAGGGTACCAGGGATGAACACTGAAGCTTTCTTT.